This T cell receptor beta chain stems from a study of tumor and adjacent non-tumor tissue in lung cancer. Study outcomes and limitations: Significantly higher TCR diversity was found in tumor than normal lung.

As for this clonotype: Antigen: not known. Compared with germline, one end of the junction differs, possibly owing to a read error.

RNA was extracted from bulk tissue without any cell sorting. Distant lung tissue was collected more than 3 cm away from the tumor edge. CDR3 length: 14 amino acids. Germline lookup yields CDR1 SGHNT and CDR2 YYREEE (reference sequence). A modified ARM-PCR protocol with three rounds of nested PCR amplified TCRbeta. TCRdb re-called the multiplex PCR reads through MiXCR, storing one row per CDR3 protein. The repertoire holds 80,000 to 100,000 distinct CDR3 sequences, with around three quarters as singletons. The sequence came from a man between 60 and 70 years old with small cell lung cancer. The chain has TRBV5-4 and TRBJ2-2; a possible D gene is TRBD2 (5 bases). The specimen sequenced was distant non-tumor lung tissue. The CDR3 sequence is CASSFVANIGELFF. Written as DNA, the CDR3 is TGTGCCAGCAGCTTCGTCGCGAACATCGGGGAACTGTTTTTT.